This T cell receptor beta chain was sequenced for a study of post-analysis software for immune sequencing data. Overall study results and limits: The study found TRBV5-6, TRBV5-1 and TRBV20-1 among about five TRBV segments more frequent in patients than controls.

Built from TCR beta cDNA, the libraries had unique molecular identifiers in them. Via MiXCR, TCRdb re-called the PCR reads, giving one row per CDR3 protein. The sample includes fewer than 900,000 distinct CDR3 sequences, around 42% of them seen just once. V was trimmed by 0 bases and J by 4 bases, leaving 13 bases between them. Germline CDR1 reads MGHRA; CDR2 reads YSYEKL. The CDR3 consists of 16 residues. The sample holds a few counts of this clonotype. Its antigen is undetermined. Material: blood. This chain uses TRBV4-1 with TRBJ2-1; D possibly corresponds to TRBD2 (5 bases). This TCR was sampled from a girl under 18 with multiple sclerosis. The CDR3 protein is CASSQDKAGHYNEQFF. CDR3 nucleotides: TGCGCCAGCAGCCAAGATAAGGCGGGCCATTACAATGAGCAGTTCTTC.